This T cell receptor beta chain was sequenced for a study of post-analysis software for immune sequencing data. Unique molecular identifiers were present in the TCR beta cDNA libraries. TCRdb analysed the PCR reads with MiXCR anew, one entry per CDR3 protein. The sample holds about 770,000 distinct CDR3 sequences; 46% are singletons and the top ten take approximately 4.4%. The sequenced sample consisted of blood. The receptor was isolated from a girl under 18 with multiple sclerosis.

As DNA, the CDR3 is TGTGCCATCAGCCAGATGAACACCGGGGAGCTGTTTTTT. This translates into CAISQMNTGELFF. This chain connects TRBV10-3 to TRBJ2-2, with D unclear. The CDR3 contains 13 residues. Per germline, CDR1 ENHRY and CDR2 SYGVKD. The ends were cut back, 6 bases at V and 1 base at J, with 6 bases in the middle.